Reported below is one T cell receptor beta chain. The antigen is not known. Libraries were prepared by immunoSEQ multiplex PCR; TCRdb keeps only in-frame clonotypes and omits some of them. The sample has more than 75,000 clones; around 90% are singletons. The sample belongs to a study of graft-versus-host responses after intestinal transplantation. The CDR3 is made up of 10 amino acids. V gave up 9 bases and J gave up 6 bases; unmatched junction bases: 2. The germline V gene has CDR1 MNHEY and CDR2 SVGAGI. The sequences come from unstimulated CD4+ T cells sorted from spleen or lymph node cells, collected before transplant. This clonotype originated in a human donor who was the organ donor for an intestinal transplant. The V gene is TRBV6-5, the J gene TRBJ2-7, with TRBD2 matching 7 bases. The chain's CDR3 is CASWEGEQYF. The CDR3 DNA reads TGTGCCAGTTGGGAGGGCGAGCAGTACTTC.